Listed below are T cell receptor beta chains from one sample, sequenced in a study of coeliac disease. Clones were read by immunoSEQ multiplex PCR, and TCRdb kept only the in-frame ones, dropping some. The sample lists thousands of clones, 55% to 80% occurring once. The material sequenced was lymphocytes from the gut lamina propria. The source is a man between 18 and 35 years old with celiac disease on a gluten-free diet. The CDR3 runs from the conserved cysteine through the conserved F or W. Clone size is not always given. Where it is, it says once, few, many or a class for expanded clones.

size: -; V: TRBV4-3; J: TRBJ1-2; CDR3: CASSQGQGAGGYTF
size: few; V: TRBV7-2; J: TRBJ1-5; CDR3: CASSPDWTGSQPQHF
size: -; V: TRBV13; J: TRBJ2-3; CDR3: CASSLGWGTPTDTQYF
size: -; V: TRBV19; J: TRBJ1-1; CDR3: CASSIMERTEAFF
size: -; V: TRBV20-1; J: TRBJ1-1; CDR3: CSAAFRGSAFF
size: once; V: TRBV27; J: TRBJ2-1; CDR3: CASRTGGGYNEQFF
size: -; V: TRBV30; J: TRBJ2-5; CDR3: CAWSRLVVETQYF
size: -; V: TRBV2; J: TRBJ1-6; CDR3: CASRGLTGAVNSPLHF
size: -; V: TRBV2; J: TRBJ1-1; CDR3: CASSVTGVRGGTEAFF
size: -; V: TRBV27; J: TRBJ2-5; CDR3: CASSFYLSWDRGYF
size: -; V: TRBV27; J: TRBJ2-2; CDR3: CASSTGTSGELFF
size: -; V: TRBV7-6; J: TRBJ1-2; CDR3: CASSLYVETGAPTGGYTF
size: once; V: TRBV6-6; J: TRBJ1-5; CDR3: CASSLMAVRQPQHF
size: few; V: TRBV7-3; J: TRBJ1-1; CDR3: CASSLGQGMNTEAFF